This T cell receptor (beta chain) stems from a study of blood T cell repertoires in COVID-19. Individuals drawn from 20 to 25 US areas were about 18 to 95 years old. TCRdb keeps only in-frame clones here, not all; method: immunoSEQ multiplex PCR. The sample records about 410,000 clones, about 90% being singletons. Germline CDR1 and CDR2: MDHEN and SYDVKM. Trimming pared 5 bases from V and 3 bases from J, leaving 13 bases between. The CDR3 covers 15 residues. The TCR originated in a man younger than 30 who had recovered from COVID-19. V and J are TRBV28 and TRBJ1-4; D not resolved. The sequenced sample consisted of PBMCs or T cells enriched from blood (not recorded which). CDR3 protein: CASSLSIPANEKLFF. The DNA of the CDR3 is TGTGCCAGCAGTCTCAGTATCCCAGCTAATGAAAAACTGTTTTTT.